The clone carrying this T cell receptor (beta chain) was recorded a few times. Per the original methods: From reference gene primer amplification, estimates of nucleated cell counts were derived. Sequencing used immunoSEQ multiplex PCR; TCRdb keeps in-frame clones, though not all of them. V, J and clone size are taken as reported in that table, and D and trimming were inferred from the DNA itself. The sample holds approximately 150,000 clones, around 80% seen once. This entry is derived from a study of blood T cell repertoires in COVID-19. Across the study: The United States, Italy and Spain were the sources of the acute and convalescent COVID-19 samples. T cells, B-cell-depleted T cells, or PBMCs provided the cDNA or gDNA that served as material.

The CDR3 is 14 amino acids. The J segment lost 4 bases and the V segment lost 8 bases, leaving 7 bases of the junction unmatched. The chain links TRBV23-1 to TRBJ1-2; 10 nucleotides agree with TRBD1. TRBV23-1 is known as an ORF, though its function is uncertain. Sample: peripheral blood. This clonotype was sampled from a woman aged 45-60 years with acute or convalescent COVID-19. The CDR3 loop is CASLCGQGGYGYTF. DNA for the CDR3: TGCGCCAGCCTCTGTGGACAGGGGGGCTATGGCTACACCTTC.